This entry lists 28 T cell receptor beta chains sequenced from one sample in a study of T cells in Graves' hyperthyroidism and ophthalmopathy. The TCR beta CDR3 regions underwent amplification using RNA transcripts as the source. The HTBI primer set served for first-round RT-PCR of the TCR CDR3. TCRdb passed the multiplex PCR reads through MiXCR, listing each CDR3 protein once. The repertoire holds fewer than 700,000 distinct CDR3 sequences, under 20% seen once, with 3.5% to 4% in the top ten. Sequencing was carried out using blood. Every receptor here comes from a woman aged 25-40 years with Graves' hyperthyroidism.

This clonotype was detected ten times or more. The chain carries TRBV10-2 and TRBJ1-5, with D possibly being TRBD1 (6 bases). V gave up 8 bases and J gave up 7 bases, with 15 bases separating them. Germline V lookup: CDR1 WSHSY, CDR2 SAAADI. The CDR3 extends over 13 amino acids. Here the CDR3 reads CASSTGQGQPQHF. CDR3 nucleotide sequence: TGCGCCAGCTCTACAGGGCAGGGGCAGCCCCAGCATTTT.

This clonotype was seen only a few times. A read error may be the cause here, since a much bigger clone is one base away. This chain joins TRBV11-2 and TRBJ1-2; D is possibly TRBD1 (5 bases). Germline-derived CDR1 and CDR2 are SGHAT and FQNNGV. V lost 7 bases to trimming and J lost 8 bases, with 17 bases between them. The CDR3 has 13 amino acids. The CDR3 protein is CASTPGREEGYTF. CDR3 in DNA: TGTGCCAGCACCCCGGGCAGGGAGGAGGGCTACACCTTC.

The chain uses TRBV11-1 and TRBJ1-1; D remains ambiguous. Per the germline V gene, CDR1 is SGHAT and CDR2 is FQDESV (reference sequence). This CDR3 is 13 amino acids long. V lost 5 bases, J lost 6 bases, and 13 bases lay in between. The CDR3, as DNA: TGTGCCAGCAGCGCAGGCGGGGAAGCTGAAGCTTTCTTT. It translates to CASSAGGEAEAFF.

The CDR3 sequence: CASSTGLSGSPLHF. The CDR3 region has the DNA TGTGCCAGCAGTACAGGTCTTTCAGGGTCACCCCTCCACTTT. V gene TRBV27 combines with J gene TRBJ1-6; weak D call: TRBD1 (5 bases). V lost 5 bases, J lost 10 bases, and 15 bases lay in between. Germline V gene sequence: CDR1 MNHEY, CDR2 SMNVEV (reference sequence). The CDR3 totals 14 residues.

The chain has TRBV5-4 and TRBJ2-6, with a tentative D call TRBD1 (6 bases). The CDR3 covers 19 residues. Per germline, CDR1 SGHNT and CDR2 YYREEE (reference sequence). V gave up 4 bases and J gave up 0 bases, with 20 bases separating them. CDR3 nucleotides: TGTGCCAGCAGCCTGGCGCGCGACAGGCTTATCTCTGGGGCCAACGTCCTGACTTTC. This translates into CASSLARDRLISGANVLTF.

V and J are TRBV20-1 and TRBJ2-1; 13 nucleotides align to TRBD2. Germline V gene data show CDR1 as DFQATT and CDR2 as SNEGSKA (reference sequence). The V and J ends lost 6 bases and 12 bases, in that order; junction bases with no gene match: 20. The CDR3 is 17 amino acids. The chain's CDR3 is CSARGREGTSGIIGQFF. CDR3 nucleotides: TGCAGTGCAAGGGGCAGGGAGGGGACTAGCGGGATCATTGGGCAGTTCTTC.

This rearrangement joins TRBV27 to TRBJ2-7; TRBD1 agrees at 9 bases. Germline trimming cut 3 bases from V and 4 bases from J; bases unmatched to any gene: 10. The CDR3 runs 16 residues. Germline CDR1 and CDR2: MNHEY and SMNVEV (reference sequence). The CDR3, as DNA: TGTGCCAGCAGTTTTCCCAACGGGGACAGGGAATACGAGCAGTACTTC. Protein sequence: CASSFPNGDREYEQYF.

As concerns this clonotype: Just one base apart from a much larger clone, this may be a read error. The rearrangement uses TRBV2 and TRBJ2-1; 9 positions agree with TRBD1. The CDR3 is made up of 15 amino acids. The ends lost 8 bases at V and 8 bases at J; junction bases unmatched: 13. From germline, CDR1 is SNHLY and CDR2 FYNNEI. This chain's CDR3 is CASGTDRGVRDEQFF. As DNA, the CDR3 is TGTGCCAGCGGGACGGACAGGGGAGTGAGGGATGAGCAGTTCTTC.

Ten or more counts support this clonotype. In DNA form, the CDR3 reads TGCAGTGCTAGAGCGCCTGCCTACAATGAGCAGTTCTTC. Translating gives CSARAPAYNEQFF. The J gene is TRBJ2-1, the V gene TRBV20-1; D is ambiguous. Trimming took off 1 base at V and 2 bases at J, with 6 bases between the two ends. This CDR3 has 13 residues. CDR1 is DFQATT and CDR2 is SNEGSKA in the germline V gene (reference sequence).

This clonotype was seen at least ten times. At one end, the junction sequence differs from germline, possibly due to a read error. J is TRBJ2-5 and V is TRBV6-1; 13 positions agree with TRBD2. The CDR3 length is 15 residues. The germline CDR1 and CDR2 sequences are MNHNS and SASEGT. CDR3 amino acids: CASSPGLAGEETQYF. The CDR3 DNA follows: TGCGCCAGCAGTCCCGGACTAGCGGGAGAAGAGACCCAGTACTTC.

This clonotype was detected a few times. V usage is TRBV25-1 and J usage is TRBJ2-7; D unresolved. The CDR3 consists of 13 residues. Looked up from germline, CDR1 is MGHDK and CDR2 is SYGVNS. The V and J ends lost 3 bases and 2 bases respectively, with 8 bases between them. The DNA for the CDR3 is TGTGCCAGCAGTGAGGCGGACCCCTACGAGCAGTACTTC. Protein: CASSEADPYEQYF.

This clonotype showed up just a few times. The chain combines TRBV7-9 with TRBJ1-2, with 10 bases fitting TRBD1. Germline CDR1 is SEHNR and CDR2 is FQNEAQ (reference sequence). V dropped 6 bases and J dropped 4; count of bases not matched to a gene: 11. The CDR3 runs to 16 residues. DNA for the CDR3: TGTGCCAGCAGTCCTCCGGGACAGGGGATTTTCTATGGCTACACCTTC. Its protein is CASSPPGQGIFYGYTF. Variable domain in full (rest from reference TRBV7-9 and TRBJ1-2): DTGVSQNPRHKITKRGQNVTFRCDPISEHNRLYWYRQTLGQGPEFLTYFQNEAQLEKSRLLSDRFSAERPKGSFSTLEIQRTEQGDSAMYLCASSPPGQGIFYGYTFGSGTRLTVV.

This clonotype was detected ten times or more. This chain connects TRBV3-1 to TRBJ1-1; no clear D gene. The CDR3 is made up of 15 amino acids. Germline V gives CDR1 LGHDT, CDR2 YNNKEL (reference sequence). Trimming left V 0 bases short and J 1 base short, with 9 bases between. DNA for the CDR3: TGTGCCAGCAGCCAAGATCTGGGGTGGAACACTGAAGCTTTCTTT. This sequence encodes CASSQDLGWNTEAFF. The full variable domain, with the rest looked up from reference TRBV3-1 and TRBJ1-1, is DTAVSQTPKYLVTQMGNDKSIKCEQNLGHDTMYWYKQDSKKFLKIMFSYNNKELIINETVPNRFSPKSPDKAHLNLHINSLELGDSAVYFCASSQDLGWNTEAFFGQGTRLTVV.

The chain is built from TRBV7-3 and TRBJ2-3; D remains ambiguous. The V gene's germline CDR1 is SGHTA and CDR2 FQGTGA. This CDR3 spans 12 amino acids. V gave up 2 bases and J gave up 5 bases, with 5 bases separating them. In nucleotides, the CDR3 is TGTGCCAGCAGCTTATATCAAGATACGCAGTATTTT. It translates to CASSLYQDTQYF.

With respect to this clonotype: A much larger clone differs from this one at a single base, so this may be a read error. The chain couples TRBV27 to TRBJ1-2; TRBD1 is a possible D gene (5 bases). Per germline, CDR1 MNHEY and CDR2 SMNVEV (reference sequence). The CDR3 runs 14 residues. This CDR3 reads CTSSLRGEGYGYTF. The DNA of the CDR3 is TGTACCAGCAGTTTAAGGGGCGAAGGATATGGCTACACCTTC.

This clonotype was picked up many times. The chain is built from TRBV2 and TRBJ2-5; D is possibly TRBD2 (5 bases). Germline CDR1 SNHLY, CDR2 FYNNEI. The CDR3 covers 11 residues. Trimming left V 8 bases short and J 2 bases short, with 6 bases between. The CDR3 DNA is TGTGCCAGCCGACTACAAGAGACCCAGTACTTC. This encodes CASRLQETQYF.

This clonotype has just a few counts. The chain links TRBV2 to TRBJ2-3; D gene ambiguous. Germline-derived CDR1 and CDR2 are SNHLY and FYNNEI. The length of the CDR3 is 14 residues. V dropped 6 bases and J dropped 0 bases, with 10 bases sitting between them. The CDR3 here is CASRFLISTDTQYF. The CDR3 nucleotides read TGTGCCAGCAGGTTTCTGATAAGCACAGATACGCAGTATTTT.

Ten or more counts support this clonotype. This sequence joins TRBV15 and TRBJ2-3; D might be TRBD1 (6 bases). This CDR3 has 16 amino acids. The germline V gene has CDR1 LNHNV and CDR2 YYDKDF (reference sequence). Trimming pared 0 bases from V and 2 bases from J, leaving 12 bases between. CDR3 sequence reads: CATSRDGGQNTDTQYF. The CDR3 DNA reads as TGTGCCACCAGCAGAGATGGGGGCCAGAACACAGATACGCAGTATTTT.

This clonotype was counted many times. The rearrangement uses TRBV3-1 and TRBJ2-7, with D unclear. Trimming pared 3 bases from V and 7 bases from J, leaving 13 bases between. Per the germline V gene, CDR1 is LGHDT and CDR2 is YNNKEL (reference sequence). The CDR3 spans 13 residues. The CDR3: CASSHNEEGEQYF. CDR3 bases: TGTGCCAGCAGCCATAACGAGGAAGGGGAGCAGTACTTC.

This clonotype was seen at least ten times. The rearrangement uses TRBV7-9 and TRBJ2-7; TRBD2 agrees at 11 bases. The CDR3 extends over 17 amino acids. Looked up from germline, CDR1 is SEHNR and CDR2 is FQNEAQ (reference sequence). With V trimmed by 5 bases and J by 4 bases, 13 bases remained unmatched. As DNA, the CDR3 is TGTGCCAGCAGCCCTCTATGGAGTAGCGGGAGGGCGTACGAGCAGTACTTC. Its translation: CASSPLWSSGRAYEQYF.

This clonotype was detected ten times or more. The genes are TRBV5-5 and TRBJ2-2; a possible D gene is TRBD1 (6 bases). The CDR3 sequence is 15 residues long. From germline, CDR1 is SGHKS and CDR2 YYEKEE (reference sequence). V was clipped by 4 bases and J by 0 bases, with 10 bases between them. The CDR3 region is CASSKTGANTGELFF. CDR3 nucleotide sequence: TGTGCCAGCAGCAAGACAGGTGCGAACACCGGGGAGCTGTTTTTT.

The rearrangement uses TRBV3-1 and TRBJ1-6, with 8 nucleotides matching TRBD1. With V trimmed by 7 bases and J by 9 bases, 5 bases remained unmatched. CDR3 size: 13 residues. Germline values: CDR1 LGHDT, CDR2 YNNKEL (reference sequence). DNA of the CDR3: TGTGCCAGCAACCCAGGGGGCGGTTCACCCCTCCACTTT. Protein sequence: CASNPGGGSPLHF.

This clonotype turned up a few times. The V call is TRBV2, the J call TRBJ1-2; D gene uncertain. Germline CDR1 and CDR2: SNHLY and FYNNEI. The CDR3 extends over 12 amino acids. V was clipped by 3 bases and J by 5 bases, with 7 bases between them. The CDR3 DNA reads as TGTGCCAGCAGTGAGGAAGTTTATGGCTACACCTTC. This translates into CASSEEVYGYTF. Based on the CDR3 plus reference TRBV2 and TRBJ1-2, the full variable domain is EPEVTQTPSHQVTQMGQEVILRCVPISNHLYFYWYRQILGQKVEFLVSFYNNEISEKSEIFDDQFSVERPDGSNFTLKIRSTKLEDSAMYFCASSEEVYGYTFGSGTRLTVV.

Only a few counts were recorded for this clonotype. V and J are TRBV20-1 and TRBJ2-1; 10 bases line up with TRBD2. The CDR3 runs 15 residues. Germline values: CDR1 DFQATT, CDR2 SNEGSKA (reference sequence). Trimming took 5 bases from V and 4 from J; bases not matched to a gene: 8. The CDR3 bases are TGCAGTGCTTTTCCTGGACTAGCGGCTTACAATGAGCAGTTCTTC. It translates to CSAFPGLAAYNEQFF.

The CDR3 protein is CSARRTGGVGYTGELFF. The CDR3 coding sequence is TGCAGTGCTAGGAGGACAGGGGGTGTGGGCTACACCGGGGAGCTGTTTTTT. This chain links TRBV20-1 with TRBJ2-2; 10 bases fit TRBD1. J gave up 3 bases and V 3 bases, and 10 bases lay outside the gene matches. In germline, CDR1 is DFQATT, CDR2 SNEGSKA (reference sequence). The CDR3 runs to 17 residues.

This clonotype was counted many times. The rearrangement joins TRBV28 to TRBJ2-1, with 11 bases identical to TRBD2. The CDR3 consists of 15 residues. With V trimmed by 6 bases and J by 5 bases, 6 bases remained unmatched. The V gene's germline CDR1 is MDHEN and CDR2 SYDVKM. The chain's CDR3 is CASSHRLAGNNEQFF. CDR3 nucleotides: TGTGCCAGCAGCCACAGACTAGCGGGAAACAATGAGCAGTTCTTC.

Ten or more counts support this clonotype. The chain has TRBV29-1 and TRBJ1-3; D gene unclear. Germline CDR1 reads SQVTM; CDR2 reads ANQGSEA. Between the trimmed V and J ends, which lost 5 bases and 1 base, there was a span of 6 bases. The CDR3 consists of 12 residues. In DNA, the CDR3 is TGCAGCGTTAAGGGATCTGGAAACACCATATATTTT. Its protein product is CSVKGSGNTIYF.

This chain links TRBV6-1 with TRBJ1-2; TRBD1 might be the D (5 bases). The length of the CDR3 is 16 residues. V lost 0 bases and J lost 6, with 17 bases in between. Germline V gene data show CDR1 as MNHNS and CDR2 as SASEGT. The CDR3: CASSEAPGGGIHGYTF. The CDR3 DNA sequence: TGTGCCAGCAGTGAAGCCCCGGGGGGGGGGATTCATGGCTACACCTTC.